One sample yielded the 13 T cell receptor beta chains listed below, sequenced in a study of shared clonotypes between healthy human individuals. Clones were read by immunoSEQ multiplex PCR, and TCRdb kept only the in-frame ones, dropping some. The sample consists of around 1.1 million clones, 70% to 80% of them appearing once. The source material was memory CD4+ T cells from PBMCs. Stated subset: CD45RA-negative fraction. The receptors derive from a man between 18 and 35 years old in good health. Some clones in this sample may be carry-over from other donors' samples.

V and J are TRBV5-1 and TRBJ1-1; no definite D call. This CDR3 contains 14 residues. The germline V gene has CDR1 SGHRS and CDR2 YFSETQ. Trimming left V 2 bases short and J 4 bases short, with 12 bases between. The CDR3 nucleotides are TGCGCCAGCAGCTTTGATGTGGAGAGCACTGAAGCTTTCTTT. Its protein is CASSFDVESTEAFF.

This chain joins TRBV5-4 and TRBJ2-5; D perhaps matches TRBD2 (5 bases). The CDR3 runs 14 residues. CDR1 and CDR2 from the germline V gene are SGHNT and YYREEE (reference sequence). V dropped 4 bases and J dropped 1 base, with 11 bases sitting between them. This chain's CDR3 is CASSPPGVQETQYF. CDR3 bases: TGTGCCAGCAGCCCACCCGGGGTCCAAGAGACCCAGTACTTC.

The V and J genes are TRBV5-1 and TRBJ2-2; 10 nucleotides match TRBD2. This CDR3 contains 15 residues. With V trimmed by 0 bases and J by 5 bases, 1 base remained unmatched. Germline V gene data show CDR1 as SGHRS and CDR2 as YFSETQ. The CDR3 region is CASSLEGLATGELFF. In nucleotides, the CDR3 is TGCGCCAGCAGCTTGGAGGGACTAGCGACCGGGGAGCTGTTTTTT.

The rearrangement uses TRBV29-1 and TRBJ2-1; 10 nucleotides align to TRBD2. The CDR3 consists of 19 residues. Per germline, CDR1 SQVTM and CDR2 ANQGSEA. V shed 7 bases, J shed 2 bases, and the junction held 20 bases outside the gene matches. The CDR3 DNA follows: TGCAGCGCGCGCCCCTTACCAGTAGCGGGAGGCTTAGCCTACAATGAGCAGTTCTTC. The encoded protein is CSARPLPVAGGLAYNEQFF.

This chain connects TRBV7-2 to TRBJ2-7; D unclear. Germline assignment: CDR1 SGHTA and CDR2 FQGNSA. CDR3 size: 13 residues. V was shortened by 3 bases and J by 1 base, with 7 bases between the two germline ends. Here the CDR3 DNA reads TGTGCCAGCAGCTTCTTGACGTCCTACGAGCAGTACTTC. It yields the protein CASSFLTSYEQYF.

The DNA of the CDR3 is TGTGCCAGCAGCGGGACAGGGTTTTATCATGGCTACACCTTC. Translating gives CASSGTGFYHGYTF. V and J are TRBV7-2 and TRBJ1-2; 9 bases fit TRBD1. V lost 5 bases, J lost 6 bases, and 7 bases stayed unmatched. CDR3 length: 14 residues. Germline CDR1 and CDR2: SGHTA and FQGNSA.

This chain joins TRBV5-1 and TRBJ1-2, with 7 bases lining up with TRBD1. This CDR3 is built from 15 residues. The germline V gene has CDR1 SGHRS and CDR2 YFSETQ. V lost 3 bases to trimming and J lost 4 bases; unmatched junction nucleotides: 9. The CDR3 loop reads CASSSTTGMIYGYTF. The CDR3 DNA follows: TGCGCCAGCAGCTCCACGACAGGGATGATCTATGGCTACACCTTC.

This clone has only one observation. The chain joins TRBV11-3 to TRBJ2-1; D is uncertain. The CDR3 sequence is 11 residues long. Germline-derived CDR1 and CDR2 are SGHNT and YENEEA. Trimming took 5 bases from V and 5 from J, leaving 4 bases between them. For the CDR3, the DNA is TGTGCCAGCAGCGCCAACAATGAGCAGTTCTTC. Protein product: CASSANNEQFF.

This clone was seen only a few times. This chain uses TRBV7-6 with TRBJ2-7, with D possibly TRBD1 on 6 matching bases. CDR3 size: 14 residues. V was clipped by 5 bases and J by 3 bases, with 14 bases between them. Germline V gene lookup returns CDR1 SGHVS and CDR2 FNYEAQ. CDR3 protein: CASSPQEGGYEQYF. DNA for the CDR3: TGTGCCAGCAGCCCCCAGGAAGGGGGCTACGAGCAGTACTTC.

The chain carries TRBV5-4 and TRBJ2-1; D uncertain. Germline loops: CDR1 SGHNT, CDR2 YYREEE (reference sequence). V was cut by 3 bases and J by 0 bases, with 16 bases left in between. This CDR3 is built from 17 residues. For the CDR3, the DNA is TGTGCCAGCAGCTCCCCGACTGCTACGAGCTCCTACAATGAGCAGTTCTTC. Translation: CASSSPTATSSYNEQFF.

The CDR3 DNA is TGTGCCAGCAGCCCTCGGTCGGGGGGGTACAATGAGCAGTTCTTC. Its protein is CASSPRSGGYNEQFF. The chain combines TRBV5-4 with TRBJ2-1; 8 nucleotides agree with TRBD2. This CDR3 has 15 residues. Germline CDR1 reads SGHNT; CDR2 reads YYREEE (reference sequence). Trimming at V came to 4 bases and at J to 4 bases, leaving 7 bases not matched to a gene.

V and J are TRBV30 and TRBJ2-3, with 7 bases lining up with TRBD1. The germline CDR1 and CDR2 sequences are GTSNPN and SVGIG (reference sequence). The V and J ends lost 0 bases and 3 bases, in that order; junction bases with no gene match: 6. The CDR3 has 15 amino acids. Written as DNA, the CDR3 is TGTGCCTGGAGTGTTAAGTCACAGGGGACAGATACGCAGTATTTT. This gives the protein CAWSVKSQGTDTQYF.

The CDR3 loop is CASSGSPWEQVYQETQYF. As DNA, the CDR3 is TGTGCCAGCAGTGGCTCCCCCTGGGAACAGGTGTATCAAGAGACCCAGTACTTC. V gene TRBV6-1 combines with J gene TRBJ2-5, with D maybe TRBD1 (5 bases). Trimming stripped 4 bases from V and 2 bases from J, with 23 bases between. The CDR3 totals 18 residues. Germline CDR1 reads MNHNS; CDR2 reads SASEGT.